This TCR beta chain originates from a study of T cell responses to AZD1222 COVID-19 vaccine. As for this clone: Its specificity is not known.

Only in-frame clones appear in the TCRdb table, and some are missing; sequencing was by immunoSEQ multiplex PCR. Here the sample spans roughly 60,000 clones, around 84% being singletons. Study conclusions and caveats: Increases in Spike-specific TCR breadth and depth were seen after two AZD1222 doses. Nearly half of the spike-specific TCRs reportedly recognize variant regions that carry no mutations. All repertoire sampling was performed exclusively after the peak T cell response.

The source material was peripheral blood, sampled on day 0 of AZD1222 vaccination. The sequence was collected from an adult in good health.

The CDR3 nucleotides are TGTGCCAGCTCACCGACGGTGAGTAGCAATCAGCCCCAGCATTTT. Amino acid sequence: CASSPTVSSNQPQHF. J is TRBJ1-5 and V is TRBV18; D is uncertain. The germline V and J ends were trimmed by 3 bases and 0 bases, with 9 bases remaining between them. In germline, CDR1 is KGHSH, CDR2 LQKENI. This CDR3 is 15 amino acids long.